Shown below are 16 T cell receptor beta chains from a single sample sequenced in a study of T cell responses to AZD1222 COVID-19 vaccine (dated by TCRdb to the early 2020s). Receptor amplification or capture employed the immunoSEQ multiplex PCR assay. Imported from immuneACCESS, the table was reduced by TCRdb to in-frame sequences with V and J called. These copies leave out some clones; in studies compared against another copy, an unresolved V gene accounts for under half, and the cause of the remainder is not known. For this sample there are 110,000 to 150,000 clones; about nine tenths appear just once. Together, the top ten hold approximately 4.8% of the sample. The time point label on this specimen signifies: baseline before first vaccination. The sequencing used peripheral blood, collected on day 0 of AZD1222 vaccination. The source of these receptors is an adult in good health.

The V call is TRBV5-4, the J call TRBJ1-3; D might be TRBD1 (5 bases). Trimming shortened V by 0 bases and J by 0 bases, and 10 bases separated the two germline ends. This CDR3 is 16 amino acids long. Germline V gene lookup returns CDR1 SGHNT and CDR2 YYREEE (reference sequence). The CDR3 nucleotides read TGTGCCAGCAGCTTGGCTTTGGGGGACTCTGGAAACACCATATATTTT. This encodes CASSLALGDSGNTIYF.

The V gene is TRBV11-3, the J gene TRBJ2-2, with D tentatively TRBD2 (7 bases). This CDR3 is built from 16 residues. Germline lookup yields CDR1 SGHNT and CDR2 YENEEA. V shed 5 bases and J shed 3 bases, with 16 bases lying between them. The CDR3 region is CASSPWGGLDTGELFF. CDR3 in DNA: TGTGCCAGCAGCCCTTGGGGGGGCTTAGACACCGGGGAGCTGTTTTTT.

A note on this clone: A junction boundary mismatches the germline segment, possibly from a read error. This rearrangement joins TRBV7-2 to TRBJ2-7, with D possibly TRBD2 on 6 matching bases. The CDR3 is made up of 11 amino acids. From germline, CDR1 is SGHTA and CDR2 FQGNSA. DNA for the CDR3: TGTGCCAGCAGCCCCCATCGGGAGCAGCACTTC. It specifies CASSPHREQHF. Supplemented by reference TRBV7-2 and TRBJ2-7, the full variable domain reads GAGVSQSPSNKVTEKGKDVELRCDPISGHTALYWYRQSLGQGLEFLIYFQGNSAPDKSGLPSDRFSAERTGGSVSTLTIQRTQQEDSAVYLCASSPHREQHFGPGTRLTVT.

The CDR3, as DNA: TGCGCCAGCAGGTCGGACAGGGGGCCCTTCGACGAGCAGTACTTC. It yields the protein CASRSDRGPFDEQYF. The chain combines TRBV5-1 with TRBJ2-7, with 11 bases matching TRBD1. CDR3 size: 15 residues. Germline V lookup: CDR1 SGHRS, CDR2 YFSETQ. V dropped 5 bases and J dropped 5; count of bases not matched to a gene: 9.

This chain uses TRBV2 with TRBJ1-6; D is uncertain. Germline V gene sequence: CDR1 SNHLY, CDR2 FYNNEI. Trimming removed 5 bases from V and 1 base from J, with 9 bases in between. The CDR3 has 15 amino acids. For the CDR3, the DNA is TGTGCCAGCAGTTCTGAGGGTTCCTATAATTCACCCCTCCACTTT. Protein: CASSSEGSYNSPLHF.

The chain couples TRBV29-1 to TRBJ1-4, with 9 bases fitting TRBD1. Germline V gene data show CDR1 as SQVTM and CDR2 as ANQGSEA. V was pared by 7 bases and J by 3 bases, with 6 bases of the junction left unmatched. This CDR3 contains 14 residues. In nucleotides, the CDR3 is TGCAGCGCATACAGGGGGCTTCCTAATGAAAAACTGTTTTTT. Translating gives CSAYRGLPNEKLFF.

The V gene is TRBV10-3, the J gene TRBJ1-2; TRBD1 matches 8 bases. The length of the CDR3 is 14 residues. CDR1 is ENHRY and CDR2 is SYGVKD in the germline V gene. V gave up 6 bases and J gave up 4 bases; unmatched junction bases: 7. CDR3 nucleotides: TGTGCCATCAGCCCAGGGGGCGCAGCCTATGGCTACACCTTC. This encodes CAISPGGAAYGYTF.

The rearrangement joins TRBV5-1 to TRBJ2-2, with 8 bases matching TRBD1. Trimming removed 5 bases from V and 2 bases from J; junction bases left unmatched: 8. The germline V gene encodes CDR1 SGHRS and CDR2 YFSETQ. The CDR3 spans 16 residues. CDR3: CASSLTGTGNTGELFF. CDR3 nucleotide sequence: TGCGCCAGCAGTCTGACCGGGACAGGCAACACCGGGGAGCTGTTTTTT. Using reference TRBV5-1 and TRBJ2-2 for the parts outside the CDR3, the full variable domain is KAGVTQTPRYLIKTRGQQVTLSCSPISGHRSVSWYQQTPGQGLQFLFEYFSETQRNKGNFPGRFSGRQFSNSRSEMNVSTLELGDSALYLCASSLTGTGNTGELFFGEGSRLTVL.

The V gene is TRBV6-1, the J gene TRBJ2-7; D is undetermined. Germline-derived CDR1 and CDR2 are MNHNS and SASEGT. V lost 4 bases and J 2 bases, leaving 18 bases between the germline ends. The CDR3 spans 16 residues. CDR3 coding DNA: TGTGCCAGCAGTGGTACAGCAGGTCACCTCACCTACGAGCAGTACTTC. Protein sequence: CASSGTAGHLTYEQYF.

This chain uses TRBV30 with TRBJ1-3; D ambiguous. This CDR3 contains 15 residues. V gave up 3 bases and J gave up 3 bases, with 15 bases separating them. Germline-derived CDR1 and CDR2 are GTSNPN and SVGIG (reference sequence). The CDR3 DNA is TGTGCCTGGAGCGCTCTCACGGCGGGTGGAAACACCATATATTTT. This translates into CAWSALTAGGNTIYF.

This sequence joins TRBV27 and TRBJ1-6, with D unclear. Germline lookup yields CDR1 MNHEY and CDR2 SMNVEV (reference sequence). Trimming shortened V by 2 bases and J by 5 bases, and 7 bases separated the two germline ends. The CDR3 has 14 residues. The CDR3 loop is CASSLRENNSPLHF. For the CDR3, the DNA is TGTGCCAGCAGTTTAAGAGAGAATAATTCACCCCTCCACTTT.

The rearrangement links TRBV10-3 to TRBJ1-3; D gene unclear. The germline V gene has CDR1 ENHRY and CDR2 SYGVKD. CDR3 size: 11 residues. V was trimmed by 5 bases and J by 7 bases, leaving 6 bases between them. CDR3 sequence (DNA): TGTGCCATCAGTAACTGGAACACCATATATTTT. The encoded protein is CAISNWNTIYF.

This chain uses TRBV11-2 with TRBJ1-2; a weak D match, TRBD1 (5 bases). The germline gives CDR1 SGHAT, CDR2 FQNNGV. The CDR3 contains 15 residues. Trimming cost V 0 bases and J 6 bases, with 14 bases left between them. In nucleotides, the CDR3 is TGTGCCAGCAGCTTAGAAGTCAGGGCCCTTCATGGCTACACCTTC. Amino acid sequence: CASSLEVRALHGYTF.

This clone is medium-sized (0.01 to 0.1%). The chain uses TRBV4-2 and TRBJ1-5; D unclear. The CDR3 consists of 16 residues. Germline assignment: CDR1 LGHNA and CDR2 YNFKEQ. The germline V and J ends were trimmed by 0 bases and 5 bases, with 14 bases remaining between them. The CDR3 sequence: CASSQDIGEPHQPQHF. The CDR3 bases are TGTGCCAGCAGCCAAGATATTGGCGAACCTCATCAGCCCCAGCATTTT.

This clone showed up just once. The rearrangement uses TRBV7-3 and TRBJ2-3; 8 bases fit TRBD1. The CDR3 extends over 15 amino acids. Germline-derived CDR1 and CDR2 are SGHTA and FQGTGA. Losses at the gene ends were 2 bases for V and 5 bases for J; bases not matched to a gene: 6. The DNA of the CDR3 is TGTGCCAGCAGCTTACAGGCCAGGGGGCAAGATACGCAGTATTTT. It yields the protein CASSLQARGQDTQYF.

The chain links TRBV5-4 to TRBJ1-1, with a possible D match to TRBD1 (6 bases). This CDR3 has 16 residues. V was cut by 4 bases and J by 7 bases, with 23 bases left in between. Per germline, CDR1 SGHNT and CDR2 YYREEE (reference sequence). CDR3 nucleotides: TGTGCCAGCAGCCCACTGGGGGGCTCTCGATTGAATGAAGCTTTCTTT. Translation: CASSPLGGSRLNEAFF.